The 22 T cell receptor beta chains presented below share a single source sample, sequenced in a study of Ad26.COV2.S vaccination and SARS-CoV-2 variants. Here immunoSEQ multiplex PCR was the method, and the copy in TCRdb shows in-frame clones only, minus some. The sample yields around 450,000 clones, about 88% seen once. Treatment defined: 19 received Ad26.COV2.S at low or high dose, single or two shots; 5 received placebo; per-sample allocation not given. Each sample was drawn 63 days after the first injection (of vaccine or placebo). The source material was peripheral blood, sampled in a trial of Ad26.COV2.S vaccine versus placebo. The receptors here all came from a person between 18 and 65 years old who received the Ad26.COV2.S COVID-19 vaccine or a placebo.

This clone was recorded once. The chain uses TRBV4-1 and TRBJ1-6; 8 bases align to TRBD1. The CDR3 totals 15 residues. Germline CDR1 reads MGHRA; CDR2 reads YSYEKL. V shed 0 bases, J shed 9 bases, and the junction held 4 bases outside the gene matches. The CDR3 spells CASSQDQQGGSPLHF. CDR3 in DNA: TGCGCCAGCAGCCAAGATCAACAGGGGGGTTCACCCCTCCACTTT.

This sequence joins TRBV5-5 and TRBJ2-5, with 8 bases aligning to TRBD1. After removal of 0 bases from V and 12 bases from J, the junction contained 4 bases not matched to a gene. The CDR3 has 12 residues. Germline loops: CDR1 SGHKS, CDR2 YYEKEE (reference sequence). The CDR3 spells CASSLGVGQEYF. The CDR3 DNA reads TGTGCCAGCAGCTTGGGTGTGGGACAGGAGTACTTC. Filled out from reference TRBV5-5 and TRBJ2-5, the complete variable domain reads DAGVTQSPTHLIKTRGQQVTLRCSPISGHKSVSWYQQVLGQGPQFIFQYYEKEERGRGNFPDRFSARQFPNYSSELNVNALLLGDSALYLCASSLGVGQEYFGPGTRLLVL.

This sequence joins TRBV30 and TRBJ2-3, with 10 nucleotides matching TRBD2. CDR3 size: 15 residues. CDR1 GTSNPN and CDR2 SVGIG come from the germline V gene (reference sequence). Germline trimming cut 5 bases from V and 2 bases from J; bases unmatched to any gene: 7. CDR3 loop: CAWGPSGGFTDTQYF. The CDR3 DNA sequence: TGTGCCTGGGGACCTAGCGGGGGCTTCACAGATACGCAGTATTTT. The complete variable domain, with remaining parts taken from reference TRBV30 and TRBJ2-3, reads SQTIHQWPATLVQPVGSPLSLECTVEGTSNPNLYWYRQAAGRGLQLLFYSVGIGQISSEVPQNLSASRPQDRQFILSSKKLLLSDSGFYLCAWGPSGGFTDTQYFGPGTRLTVL.

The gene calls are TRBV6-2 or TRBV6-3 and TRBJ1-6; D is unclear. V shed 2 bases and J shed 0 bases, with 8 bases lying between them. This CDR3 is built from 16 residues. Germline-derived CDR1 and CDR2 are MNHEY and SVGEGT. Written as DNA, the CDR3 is TGTGCCAGCAGTTACCGCGATACCTCCTATAATTCACCCCTCCACTTT. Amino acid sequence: CASSYRDTSYNSPLHF.

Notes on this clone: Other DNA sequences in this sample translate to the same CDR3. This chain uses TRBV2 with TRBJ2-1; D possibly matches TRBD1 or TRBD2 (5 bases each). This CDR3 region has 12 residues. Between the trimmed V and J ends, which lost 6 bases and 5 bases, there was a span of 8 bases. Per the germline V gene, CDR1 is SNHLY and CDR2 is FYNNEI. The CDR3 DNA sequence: TGTGCCAGCAGCGGGGACCACAATGAGCAGTTCTTC. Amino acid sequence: CASSGDHNEQFF.

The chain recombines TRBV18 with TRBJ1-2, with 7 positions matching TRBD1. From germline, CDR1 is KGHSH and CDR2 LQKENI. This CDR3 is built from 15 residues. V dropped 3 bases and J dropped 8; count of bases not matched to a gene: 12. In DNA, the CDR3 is TGTGCCAGCTCACCGCTAGACAGGGATTCAAGAGGCTACACCTTC. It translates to CASSPLDRDSRGYTF. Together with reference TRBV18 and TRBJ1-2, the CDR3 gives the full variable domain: NAGVMQNPRHLVRRRGQEARLRCSPMKGHSHVYWYRQLPEEGLKFMVYLQKENIIDESGMPKERFSAEFPKEGPSILRIQQVVRGDSAAYFCASSPLDRDSRGYTFGSGTRLTVV.

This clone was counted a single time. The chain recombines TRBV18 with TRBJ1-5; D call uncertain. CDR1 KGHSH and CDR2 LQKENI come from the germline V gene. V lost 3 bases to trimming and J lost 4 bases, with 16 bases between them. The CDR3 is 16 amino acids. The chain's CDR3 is CASSPSGPALNQPQHF. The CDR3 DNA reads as TGTGCCAGCTCACCCTCCGGGCCAGCTTTGAATCAGCCCCAGCATTTT. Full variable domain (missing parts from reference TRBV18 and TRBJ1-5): NAGVMQNPRHLVRRRGQEARLRCSPMKGHSHVYWYRQLPEEGLKFMVYLQKENIIDESGMPKERFSAEFPKEGPSILRIQQVVRGDSAAYFCASSPSGPALNQPQHFGDGTRLSIL.

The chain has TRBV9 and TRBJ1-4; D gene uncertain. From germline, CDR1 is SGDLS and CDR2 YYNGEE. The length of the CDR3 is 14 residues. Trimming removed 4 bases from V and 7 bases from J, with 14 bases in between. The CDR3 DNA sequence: TGTGCCAGCAGCCCTGAGCCGGGGTTTGAAAAACTGTTTTTT. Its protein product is CASSPEPGFEKLFF.

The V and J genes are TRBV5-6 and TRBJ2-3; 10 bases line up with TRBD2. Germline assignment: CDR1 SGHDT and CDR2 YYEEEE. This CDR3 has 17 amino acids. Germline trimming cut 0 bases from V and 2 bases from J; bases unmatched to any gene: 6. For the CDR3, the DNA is TGTGCCAGCAGCTTGGGAGGACTAGCGGTTATCACAGATACGCAGTATTTT. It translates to CASSLGGLAVITDTQYF.

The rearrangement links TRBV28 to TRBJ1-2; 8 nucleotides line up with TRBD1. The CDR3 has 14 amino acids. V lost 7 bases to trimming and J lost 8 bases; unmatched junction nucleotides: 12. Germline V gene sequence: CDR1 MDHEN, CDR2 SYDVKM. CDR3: CASNGRGPGGGYTF. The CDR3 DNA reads TGTGCCAGCAATGGCAGGGGGCCGGGAGGGGGCTACACCTTC.

CDR3 residues: CASSFERGGGYEQYF. CDR3 nucleotides: TGTGCCAGCAGTTTCGAGCGGGGGGGCGGGTACGAGCAGTACTTC. The V call is TRBV27, the J call TRBJ2-7; 10 nucleotides align to TRBD2. The V gene's germline CDR1 is MNHEY and CDR2 SMNVEV (reference sequence). CDR3 length: 15 amino acids. Trimming took 3 bases from V and 4 from J; bases not matched to a gene: 6.

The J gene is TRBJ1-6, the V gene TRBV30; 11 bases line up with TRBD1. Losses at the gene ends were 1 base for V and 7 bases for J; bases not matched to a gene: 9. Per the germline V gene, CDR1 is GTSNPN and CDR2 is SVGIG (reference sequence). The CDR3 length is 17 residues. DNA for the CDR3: TGTGCCTGGAGTGATCTCCGGGACAGGGGGATGAATTCACCCCTCCACTTT. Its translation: CAWSDLRDRGMNSPLHF. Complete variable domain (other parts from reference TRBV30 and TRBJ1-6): SQTIHQWPATLVQPVGSPLSLECTVEGTSNPNLYWYRQAAGRGLQLLFYSVGIGQISSEVPQNLSASRPQDRQFILSSKKLLLSDSGFYLCAWSDLRDRGMNSPLHFGNGTRLTVT.

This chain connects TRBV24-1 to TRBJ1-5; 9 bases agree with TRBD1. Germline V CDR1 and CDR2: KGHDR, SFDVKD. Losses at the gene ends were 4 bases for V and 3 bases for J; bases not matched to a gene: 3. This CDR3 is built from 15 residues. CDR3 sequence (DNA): TGTGCCACCAGTGAGGGACAGGGCCTCAATCAGCCCCAGCATTTT. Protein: CATSEGQGLNQPQHF.

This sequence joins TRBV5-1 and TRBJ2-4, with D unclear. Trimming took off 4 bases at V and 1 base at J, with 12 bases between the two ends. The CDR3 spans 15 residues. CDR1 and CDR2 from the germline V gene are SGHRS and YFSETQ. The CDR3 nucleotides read TGCGCCAGCAGCCTGAACTACGAGGCCAAAAACATTCAGTACTTC. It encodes CASSLNYEAKNIQYF.

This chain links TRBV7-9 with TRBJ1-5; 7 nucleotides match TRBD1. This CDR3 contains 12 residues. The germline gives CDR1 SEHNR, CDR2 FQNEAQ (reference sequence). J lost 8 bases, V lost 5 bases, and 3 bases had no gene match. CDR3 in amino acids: CASSLGTEPQHF. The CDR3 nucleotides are TGTGCCAGCAGCCTAGGGACAGAGCCCCAGCATTTT.

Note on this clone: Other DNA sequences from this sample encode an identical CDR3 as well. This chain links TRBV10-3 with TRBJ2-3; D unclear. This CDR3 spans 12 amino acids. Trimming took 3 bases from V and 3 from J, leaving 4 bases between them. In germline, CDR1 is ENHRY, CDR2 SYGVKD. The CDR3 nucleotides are TGTGCCATCAGTGAAGCAACAGATACGCAGTATTTT. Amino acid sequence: CAISEATDTQYF.

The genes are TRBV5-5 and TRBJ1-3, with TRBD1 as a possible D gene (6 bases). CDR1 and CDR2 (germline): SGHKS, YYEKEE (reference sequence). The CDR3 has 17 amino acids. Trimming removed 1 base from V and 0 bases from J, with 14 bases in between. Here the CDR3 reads CASSLKSRGPSGNTIYF. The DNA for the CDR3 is TGTGCCAGCAGCTTGAAGTCCAGGGGTCCCTCTGGAAACACCATATATTTT.

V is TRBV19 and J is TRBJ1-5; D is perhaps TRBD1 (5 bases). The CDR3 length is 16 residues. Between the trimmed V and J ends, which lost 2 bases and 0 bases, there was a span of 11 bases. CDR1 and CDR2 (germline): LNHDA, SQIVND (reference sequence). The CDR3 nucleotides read TGTGCCAGTAGTATAACCGGGACCCCTAGCAATCAGCCCCAGCATTTT. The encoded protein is CASSITGTPSNQPQHF.

The CDR3 DNA follows: TGTGCCAGCAGCTTAATGCCAGGGGCTCTCGCTAGTCCCGGGGAGCTGTTTTTT. As protein: CASSLMPGALASPGELFF. This rearrangement joins TRBV7-3 to TRBJ2-2; D is possibly TRBD1 (6 bases). Germline V gives CDR1 SGHTA, CDR2 FQGTGA. The CDR3 is 18 amino acids. V dropped 1 base and J dropped 6 bases, with 21 bases sitting between them. The whole variable domain, filled in from reference TRBV7-3 and TRBJ2-2, reads GAGVSQTPSNKVTEKGKYVELRCDPISGHTALYWYRQSLGQGPEFLIYFQGTGAADDSGLPNDRFFAVRPEGSVSTLKIQRTERGDSAVYLCASSLMPGALASPGELFFGEGSRLTVL.

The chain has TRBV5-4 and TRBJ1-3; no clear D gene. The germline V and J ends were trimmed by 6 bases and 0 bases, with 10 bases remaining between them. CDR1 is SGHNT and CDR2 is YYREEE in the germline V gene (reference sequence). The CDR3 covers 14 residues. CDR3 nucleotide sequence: TGTGCCAGCACCACACAATACTCTGGAAACACCATATATTTT. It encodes CASTTQYSGNTIYF.

As DNA, the CDR3 is TGTGCCAGCAGTGACACCGGGGAGCTGTTTTTT. Translating it yields CASSDTGELFF. The V and J genes are TRBV28 and TRBJ2-2; unclear D gene. Trimming removed 5 bases at V and 3 bases at J, with 1 base between. CDR3 length equals 11 residues. Germline lookup yields CDR1 MDHEN and CDR2 SYDVKM.

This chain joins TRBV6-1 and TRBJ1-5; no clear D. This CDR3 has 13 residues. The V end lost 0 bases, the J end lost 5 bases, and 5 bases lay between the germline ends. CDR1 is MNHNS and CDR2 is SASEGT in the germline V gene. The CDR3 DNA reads TGTGCCAGCAGTGAAGCGCAGTATCAGCCCCAGCATTTT. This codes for CASSEAQYQPQHF.